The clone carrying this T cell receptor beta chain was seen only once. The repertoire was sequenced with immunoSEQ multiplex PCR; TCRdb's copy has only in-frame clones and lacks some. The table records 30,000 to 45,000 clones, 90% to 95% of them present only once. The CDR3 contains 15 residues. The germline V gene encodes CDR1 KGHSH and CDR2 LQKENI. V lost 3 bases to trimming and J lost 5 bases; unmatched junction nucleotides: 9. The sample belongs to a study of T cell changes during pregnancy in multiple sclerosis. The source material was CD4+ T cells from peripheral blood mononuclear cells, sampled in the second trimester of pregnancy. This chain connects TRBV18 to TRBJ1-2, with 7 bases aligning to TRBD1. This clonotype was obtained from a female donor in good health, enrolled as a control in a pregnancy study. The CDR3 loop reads CASSPGGQLGYGYTF. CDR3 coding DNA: TGTGCCAGCTCACCTGGGGGACAGTTGGGATATGGCTACACCTTC.